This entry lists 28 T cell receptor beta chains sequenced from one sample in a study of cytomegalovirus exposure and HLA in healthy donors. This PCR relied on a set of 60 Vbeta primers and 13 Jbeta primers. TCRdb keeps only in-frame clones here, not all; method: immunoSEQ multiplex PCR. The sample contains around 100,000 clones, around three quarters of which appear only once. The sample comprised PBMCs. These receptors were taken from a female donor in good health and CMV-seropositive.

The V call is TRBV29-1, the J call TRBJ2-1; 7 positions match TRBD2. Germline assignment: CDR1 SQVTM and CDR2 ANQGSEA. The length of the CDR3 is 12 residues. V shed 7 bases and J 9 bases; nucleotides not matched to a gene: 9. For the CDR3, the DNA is TGCAGCGCTAGTGCGGGAGCGCGTGAGCAGTTCTTC. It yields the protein CSASAGAREQFF.

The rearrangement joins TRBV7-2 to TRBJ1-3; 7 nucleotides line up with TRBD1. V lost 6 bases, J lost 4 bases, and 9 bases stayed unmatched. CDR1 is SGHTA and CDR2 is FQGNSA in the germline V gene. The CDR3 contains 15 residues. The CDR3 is CASRPQGRSGNTIYF. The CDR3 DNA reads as TGTGCCAGCAGACCACAGGGGAGGTCCGGAAACACCATATATTTT.

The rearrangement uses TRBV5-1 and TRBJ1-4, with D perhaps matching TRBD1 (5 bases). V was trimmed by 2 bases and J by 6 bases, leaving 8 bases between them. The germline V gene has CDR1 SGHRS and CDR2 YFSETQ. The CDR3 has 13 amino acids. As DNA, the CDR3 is TGCGCCAGCAGCTTCGAAGGGGATGAAAAACTGTTTTTT. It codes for CASSFEGDEKLFF.

Here the CDR3 DNA reads TGTGCCAGCAGTGAATGGGGCCCGGACAGGGGGACTAATGAAAAACTGTTTTTT. Translated, it gives CASSEWGPDRGTNEKLFF. The chain carries TRBV6-1 and TRBJ1-4, with 10 bases aligning to TRBD1. V was clipped by 2 bases and J by 2 bases; unmatched bases: 8. The germline CDR1 and CDR2 sequences are MNHNS and SASEGT. This CDR3 comprises 18 residues.

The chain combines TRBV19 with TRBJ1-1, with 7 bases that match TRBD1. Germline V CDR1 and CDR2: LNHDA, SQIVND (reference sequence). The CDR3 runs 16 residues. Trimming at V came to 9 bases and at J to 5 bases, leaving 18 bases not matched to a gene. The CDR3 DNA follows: TGTGCCAGCCTACCAGGGGGGAGTATCAAATATACTGAAGCTTTCTTT. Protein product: CASLPGGSIKYTEAFF.

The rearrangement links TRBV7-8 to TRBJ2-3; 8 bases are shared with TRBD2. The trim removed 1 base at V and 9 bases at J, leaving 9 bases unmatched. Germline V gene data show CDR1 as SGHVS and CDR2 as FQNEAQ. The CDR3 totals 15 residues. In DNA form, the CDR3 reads TGTGCCAGCAGCTTAGGTCGAGCGGGAGTCAAAACGCAGTATTTT. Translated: CASSLGRAGVKTQYF. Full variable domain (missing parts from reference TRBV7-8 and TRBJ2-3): GAGVSQSPRYKVAKRGQDVALRCDPISGHVSLFWYQQALGQGPEFLTYFQNEAQLDKSGLPSDRFFAERPEGSVSTLKIQRTQQEDSAVYLCASSLGRAGVKTQYFGPGTRLTVL.

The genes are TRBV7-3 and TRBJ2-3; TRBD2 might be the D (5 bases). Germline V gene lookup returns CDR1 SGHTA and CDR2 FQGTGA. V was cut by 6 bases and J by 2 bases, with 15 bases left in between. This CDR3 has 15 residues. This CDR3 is CASSRSGDNTDTQYF. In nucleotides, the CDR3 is TGTGCCAGCAGTCGCAGCGGAGATAACACAGATACGCAGTATTTT.

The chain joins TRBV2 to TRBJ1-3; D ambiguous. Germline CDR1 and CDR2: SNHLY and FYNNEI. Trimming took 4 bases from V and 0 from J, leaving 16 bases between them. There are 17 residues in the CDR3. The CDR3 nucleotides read TGTGCCAGCAGTGTGACATGGGAGCCTAGCTCTGGAAACACCATATATTTT. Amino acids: CASSVTWEPSSGNTIYF.

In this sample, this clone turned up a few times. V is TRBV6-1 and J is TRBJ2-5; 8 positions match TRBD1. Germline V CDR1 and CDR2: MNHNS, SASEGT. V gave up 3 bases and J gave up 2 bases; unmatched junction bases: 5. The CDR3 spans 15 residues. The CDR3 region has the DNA TGTGCCAGCAGTGAGCAGGGGGCTATACAAGAGACCCAGTACTTC. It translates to CASSEQGAIQETQYF.

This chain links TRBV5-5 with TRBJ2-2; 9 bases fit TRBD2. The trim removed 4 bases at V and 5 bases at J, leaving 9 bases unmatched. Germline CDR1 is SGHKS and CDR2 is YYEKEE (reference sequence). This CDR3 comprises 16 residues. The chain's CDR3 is CASSPSSGRWTGELFF. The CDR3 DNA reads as TGTGCCAGCAGCCCAAGTAGCGGGAGATGGACCGGGGAGCTGTTTTTT.

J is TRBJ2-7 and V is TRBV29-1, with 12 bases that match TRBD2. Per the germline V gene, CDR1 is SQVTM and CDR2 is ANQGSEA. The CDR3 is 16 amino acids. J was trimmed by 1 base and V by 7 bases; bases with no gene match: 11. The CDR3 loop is CSGRGLAGGRSYEQYF. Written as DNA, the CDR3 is TGCAGCGGAAGGGGGCTAGCGGGAGGGCGGTCCTACGAGCAGTACTTC.

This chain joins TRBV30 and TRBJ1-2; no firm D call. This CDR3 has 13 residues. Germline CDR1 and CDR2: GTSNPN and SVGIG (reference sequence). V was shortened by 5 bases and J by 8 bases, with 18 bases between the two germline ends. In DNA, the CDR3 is TGTGCCTGGCGCCCATCGGGCCCGGGGGGCTACACCTTC. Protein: CAWRPSGPGGYTF. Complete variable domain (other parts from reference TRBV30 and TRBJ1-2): SQTIHQWPATLVQPVGSPLSLECTVEGTSNPNLYWYRQAAGRGLQLLFYSVGIGQISSEVPQNLSASRPQDRQFILSSKKLLLSDSGFYLCAWRPSGPGGYTFGSGTRLTVV.

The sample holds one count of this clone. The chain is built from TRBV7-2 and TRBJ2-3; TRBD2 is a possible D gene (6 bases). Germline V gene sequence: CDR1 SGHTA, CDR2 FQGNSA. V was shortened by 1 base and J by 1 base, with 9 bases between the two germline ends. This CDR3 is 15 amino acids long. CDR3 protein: CASSLGGTGTDTQYF. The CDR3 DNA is TGTGCCAGCAGCTTAGGCGGGACTGGCACAGATACGCAGTATTTT.

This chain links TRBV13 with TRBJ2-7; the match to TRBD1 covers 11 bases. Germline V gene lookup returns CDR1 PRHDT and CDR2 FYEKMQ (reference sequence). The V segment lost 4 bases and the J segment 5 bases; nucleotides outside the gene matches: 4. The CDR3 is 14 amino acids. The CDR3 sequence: CASSSGQGVNEQYF. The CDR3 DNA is TGTGCCAGCAGCTCGGGACAGGGGGTCAACGAGCAGTACTTC.

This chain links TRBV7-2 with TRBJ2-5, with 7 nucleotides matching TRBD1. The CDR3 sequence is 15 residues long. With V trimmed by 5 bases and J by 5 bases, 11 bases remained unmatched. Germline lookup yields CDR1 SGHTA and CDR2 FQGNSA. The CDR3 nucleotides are TGTGCCAGCAGCCATATGACAGGGCCCTGGGAGACCCAGTACTTC. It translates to CASSHMTGPWETQYF.

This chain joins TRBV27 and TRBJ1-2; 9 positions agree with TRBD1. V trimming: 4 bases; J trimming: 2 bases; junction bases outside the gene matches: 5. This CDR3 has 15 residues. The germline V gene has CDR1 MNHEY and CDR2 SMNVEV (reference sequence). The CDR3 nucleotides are TGTGCCAGCAGTTCATTCGGGACAGGGAACTATGGCTACACCTTC. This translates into CASSSFGTGNYGYTF.

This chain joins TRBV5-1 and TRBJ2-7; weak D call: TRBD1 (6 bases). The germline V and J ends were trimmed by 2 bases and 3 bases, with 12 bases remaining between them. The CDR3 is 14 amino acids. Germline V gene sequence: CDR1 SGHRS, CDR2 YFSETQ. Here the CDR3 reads CASSLGQSYYEQYF. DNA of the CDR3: TGCGCCAGCAGCTTAGGACAGAGTTACTACGAGCAGTACTTC.

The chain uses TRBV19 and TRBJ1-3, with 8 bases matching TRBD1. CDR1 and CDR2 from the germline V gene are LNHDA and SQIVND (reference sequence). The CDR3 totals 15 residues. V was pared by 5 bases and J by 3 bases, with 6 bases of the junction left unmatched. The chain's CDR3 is CASSQQGVYGNTIYF. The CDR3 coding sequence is TGTGCCAGTAGTCAACAGGGGGTTTATGGAAACACCATATATTTT.

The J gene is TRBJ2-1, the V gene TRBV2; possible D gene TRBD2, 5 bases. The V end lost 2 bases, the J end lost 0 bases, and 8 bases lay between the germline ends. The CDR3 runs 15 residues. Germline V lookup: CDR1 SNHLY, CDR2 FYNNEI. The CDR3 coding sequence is TGTGCCAGCAGTGAATTAGGGAGCTCCTACAATGAGCAGTTCTTC. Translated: CASSELGSSYNEQFF. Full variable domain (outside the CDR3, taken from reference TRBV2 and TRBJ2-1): EPEVTQTPSHQVTQMGQEVILRCVPISNHLYFYWYRQILGQKVEFLVSFYNNEISEKSEIFDDQFSVERPDGSNFTLKIRSTKLEDSAMYFCASSELGSSYNEQFFGPGTRLTVL.

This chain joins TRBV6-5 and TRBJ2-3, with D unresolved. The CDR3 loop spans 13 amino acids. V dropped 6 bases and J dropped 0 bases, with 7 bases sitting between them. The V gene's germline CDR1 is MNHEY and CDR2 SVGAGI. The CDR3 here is CASRAASTDTQYF. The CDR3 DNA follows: TGTGCCAGCAGGGCTGCTAGCACAGATACGCAGTATTTT.

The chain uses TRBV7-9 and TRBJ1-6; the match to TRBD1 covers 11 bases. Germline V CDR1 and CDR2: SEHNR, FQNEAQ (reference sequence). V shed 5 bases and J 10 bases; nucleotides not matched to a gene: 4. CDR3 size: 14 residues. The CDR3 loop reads CASSPGTGGSPLHF. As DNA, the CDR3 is TGTGCCAGCAGCCCGGGGACAGGGGGATCACCCCTCCACTTT.

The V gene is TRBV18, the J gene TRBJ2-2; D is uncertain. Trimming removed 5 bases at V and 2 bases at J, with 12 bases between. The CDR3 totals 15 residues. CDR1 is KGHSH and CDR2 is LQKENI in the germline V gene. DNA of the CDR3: TGTGCCAGCTCATCGAACATAGCAAACACCGGGGAGCTGTTTTTT. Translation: CASSSNIANTGELFF. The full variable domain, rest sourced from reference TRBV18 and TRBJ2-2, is NAGVMQNPRHLVRRRGQEARLRCSPMKGHSHVYWYRQLPEEGLKFMVYLQKENIIDESGMPKERFSAEFPKEGPSILRIQQVVRGDSAAYFCASSSNIANTGELFFGEGSRLTVL.

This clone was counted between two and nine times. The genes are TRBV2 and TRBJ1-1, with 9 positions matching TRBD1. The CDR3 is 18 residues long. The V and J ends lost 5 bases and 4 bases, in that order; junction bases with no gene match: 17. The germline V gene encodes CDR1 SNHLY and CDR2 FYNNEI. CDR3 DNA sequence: TGTGCCAGCAGTCCTCCTAGGACAGGGGTAGATTCCTTCACTGAAGCTTTCTTT. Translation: CASSPPRTGVDSFTEAFF.

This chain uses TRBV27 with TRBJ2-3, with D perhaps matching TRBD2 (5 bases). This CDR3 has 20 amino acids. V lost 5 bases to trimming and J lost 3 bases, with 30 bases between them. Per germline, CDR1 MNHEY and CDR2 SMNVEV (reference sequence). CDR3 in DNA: TGTGCCAGCAGTCCGAGATTGGGGTTGGACTCGAACAAACGGACAGATACGCAGTATTTT. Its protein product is CASSPRLGLDSNKRTDTQYF.

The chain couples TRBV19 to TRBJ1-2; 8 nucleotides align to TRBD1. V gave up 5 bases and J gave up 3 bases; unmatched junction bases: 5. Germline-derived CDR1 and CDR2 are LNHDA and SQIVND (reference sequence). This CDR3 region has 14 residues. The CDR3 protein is CASSSGQDYYGYTF. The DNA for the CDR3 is TGTGCCAGTAGTTCGGGACAGGATTACTATGGCTACACCTTC.

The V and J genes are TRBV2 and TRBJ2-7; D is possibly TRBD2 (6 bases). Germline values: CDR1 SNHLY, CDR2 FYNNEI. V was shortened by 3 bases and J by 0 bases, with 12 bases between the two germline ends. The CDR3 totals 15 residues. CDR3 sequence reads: CASSEGGGDSYEQYF. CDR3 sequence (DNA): TGTGCCAGCAGTGAGGGCGGCGGGGACTCCTACGAGCAGTACTTC.

CDR3 nucleotides: TGTGCCAGCAGCCCGAGGGGGCAGGTGGGGGGAGAGACCCAGTACTTC. It translates to CASSPRGQVGGETQYF. The chain has TRBV5-4 and TRBJ2-5, with D possibly TRBD1 on 7 matching bases. Per germline, CDR1 SGHNT and CDR2 YYREEE (reference sequence). This CDR3 has 16 residues. The V end lost 4 bases, the J end lost 4 bases, and 20 bases lay between the germline ends. Together with reference TRBV5-4 and TRBJ2-5, the CDR3 gives the full variable domain: ETGVTQSPTHLIKTRGQQVTLRCSSQSGHNTVSWYQQALGQGPQFIFQYYREEENGRGNFPPRFSGLQFPNYSSELNVNALELDDSALYLCASSPRGQVGGETQYFGPGTRLLVL.

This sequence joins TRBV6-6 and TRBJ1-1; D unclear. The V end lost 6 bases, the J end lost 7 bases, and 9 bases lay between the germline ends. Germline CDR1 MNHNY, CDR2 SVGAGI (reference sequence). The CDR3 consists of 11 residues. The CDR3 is CASSPLYEAFF. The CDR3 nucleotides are TGTGCCAGCAGCCCCTTGTATGAAGCTTTCTTT.